This T cell receptor (beta chain) appears in the sequencing data of a study of CD8+ T cells in alopecia areata. The treatment is: oral pan-JAK inhibitor, 5-10 mg twice daily. After isolation, RNA underwent reverse transcription to generate cDNA as the sequencing template. Sequencing was performed with immunoSEQ multiplex PCR; in TCRdb, only in-frame clones are kept and a portion is missing. The data show under 250,000 clones, 66% seen once. Trimming removed 8 bases at V and 6 bases at J, with 6 bases between. Per the germline V gene, CDR1 is MNHNS and CDR2 is SASEGT. The CDR3 is 10 amino acids. The sample here was CD4+ T cells sorted from blood, taken at approximately week 42, from a patient treated with tofacitinib. V is TRBV6-1 and J is TRBJ2-3; a possible D gene is TRBD1 (6 bases). The TCR sequence derives from a human donor with alopecia areata. The CDR3 coding sequence is TGTGCCAGCGGGGGCGATACGCAGTATTTT. It codes for CASGGDTQYF.